This TCR beta chain was recovered during a study of vaccination effects on CD4 cells after COVID-19. A remark on this clone: Its antigen is currently unknown.

The CDR3 consists of 13 residues. Trimming took 5 bases from V and 5 from J, leaving 10 bases between them. Germline values: CDR1 ENHRY, CDR2 SYGVKD. Investigators separated out CD4+ T cells once approximately 9 days of culture had passed. Using immunoSEQ multiplex PCR, the repertoire was profiled, and TCRdb retains in-frame clones only, with some absent. There are around 37,000 clones in the sample; about four fifths occur only once, and approximately 2.9% lies in the top ten. Regarding the study as a whole: Clones that were induced by infection or by vaccine showed marked contraction late after vaccination.

The chain joins TRBV10-3 to TRBJ2-1; D possibly matches TRBD1 or TRBD2 (5 bases each). The clonotype comes from a human donor who received a COVID-19 vaccine. The specimen was CD4+ T cells from PBMCs cultured without peptide, collected before COVID-19 vaccination. In nucleotides, the CDR3 is TGTGCCATCAGTACCGGGGCCCACAATGAGCAGTTCTTC. This sequence encodes CAISTGAHNEQFF.